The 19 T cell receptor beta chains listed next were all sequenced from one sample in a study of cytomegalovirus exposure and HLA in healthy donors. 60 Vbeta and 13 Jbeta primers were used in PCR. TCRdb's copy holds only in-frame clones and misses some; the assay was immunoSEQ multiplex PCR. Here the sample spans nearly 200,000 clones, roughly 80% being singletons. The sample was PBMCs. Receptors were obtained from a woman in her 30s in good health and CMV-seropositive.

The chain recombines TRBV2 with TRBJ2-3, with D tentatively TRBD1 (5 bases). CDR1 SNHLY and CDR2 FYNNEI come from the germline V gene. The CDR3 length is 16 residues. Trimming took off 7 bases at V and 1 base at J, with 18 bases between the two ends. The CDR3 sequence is CASTKRGPSGTDTQYF. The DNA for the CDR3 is TGTGCCAGCACCAAAAGGGGCCCTTCGGGCACAGATACGCAGTATTTT.

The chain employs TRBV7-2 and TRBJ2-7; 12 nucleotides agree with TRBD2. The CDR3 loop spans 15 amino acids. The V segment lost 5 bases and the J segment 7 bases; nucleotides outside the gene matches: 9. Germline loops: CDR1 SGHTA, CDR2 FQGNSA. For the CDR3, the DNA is TGTGCCAGCAGCCTATCCCTAGCGGGGGGGCGTGAGCAGTACTTC. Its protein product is CASSLSLAGGREQYF.

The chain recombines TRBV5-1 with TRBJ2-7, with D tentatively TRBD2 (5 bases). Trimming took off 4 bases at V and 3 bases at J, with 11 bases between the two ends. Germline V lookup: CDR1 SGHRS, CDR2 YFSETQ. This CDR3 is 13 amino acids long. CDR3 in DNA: TGCGCCAGCAGCGTGGACTCGCTCTACGAGCAGTACTTC. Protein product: CASSVDSLYEQYF. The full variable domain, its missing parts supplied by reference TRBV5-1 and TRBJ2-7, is KAGVTQTPRYLIKTRGQQVTLSCSPISGHRSVSWYQQTPGQGLQFLFEYFSETQRNKGNFPGRFSGRQFSNSRSEMNVSTLELGDSALYLCASSVDSLYEQYFGPGTRLTVT.

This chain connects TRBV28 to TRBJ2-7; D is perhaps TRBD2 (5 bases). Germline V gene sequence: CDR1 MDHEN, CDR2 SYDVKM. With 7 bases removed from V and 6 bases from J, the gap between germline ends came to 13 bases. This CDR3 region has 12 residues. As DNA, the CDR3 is TGTGCCAGCAAGGCTGGAGGACTCGAGCAGTACTTC. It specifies CASKAGGLEQYF.

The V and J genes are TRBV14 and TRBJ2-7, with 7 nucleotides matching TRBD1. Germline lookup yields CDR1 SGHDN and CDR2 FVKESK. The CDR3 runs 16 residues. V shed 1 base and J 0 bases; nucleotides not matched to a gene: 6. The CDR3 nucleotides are TGTGCCAGCAGCCAAGGTCCAGGGGGAAGCTCCTACGAGCAGTACTTC. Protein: CASSQGPGGSSYEQYF.

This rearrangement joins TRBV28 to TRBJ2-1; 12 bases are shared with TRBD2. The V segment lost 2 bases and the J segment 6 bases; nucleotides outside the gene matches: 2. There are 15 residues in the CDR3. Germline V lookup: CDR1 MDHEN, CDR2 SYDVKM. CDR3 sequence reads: CASSLQLAGGNEQFF. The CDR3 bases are TGTGCCAGCAGTTTACAACTAGCGGGGGGCAATGAGCAGTTCTTC.

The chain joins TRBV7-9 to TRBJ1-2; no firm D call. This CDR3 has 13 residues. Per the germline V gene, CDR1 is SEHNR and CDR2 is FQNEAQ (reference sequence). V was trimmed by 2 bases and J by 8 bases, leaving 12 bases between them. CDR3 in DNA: TGTGCCAGCAGCTTATGGGCTGTCGAGGGCTACACCTTC. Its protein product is CASSLWAVEGYTF. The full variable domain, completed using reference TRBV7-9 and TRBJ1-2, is DTGVSQNPRHKITKRGQNVTFRCDPISEHNRLYWYRQTLGQGPEFLTYFQNEAQLEKSRLLSDRFSAERPKGSFSTLEIQRTEQGDSAMYLCASSLWAVEGYTFGSGTRLTVV.

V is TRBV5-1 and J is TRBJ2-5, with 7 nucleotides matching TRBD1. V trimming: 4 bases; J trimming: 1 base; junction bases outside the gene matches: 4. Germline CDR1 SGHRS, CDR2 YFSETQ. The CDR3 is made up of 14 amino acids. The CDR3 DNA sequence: TGCGCCAGCAGCCCCGGGACAGTCCAAGAGACCCAGTACTTC. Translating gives CASSPGTVQETQYF.

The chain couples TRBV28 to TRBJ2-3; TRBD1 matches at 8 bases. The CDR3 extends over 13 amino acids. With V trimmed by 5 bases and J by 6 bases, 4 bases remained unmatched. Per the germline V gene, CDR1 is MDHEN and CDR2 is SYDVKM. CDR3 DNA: TGTGCCAGCAGTCAAGACAGGGGTGATACGCAGTATTTT. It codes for CASSQDRGDTQYF.

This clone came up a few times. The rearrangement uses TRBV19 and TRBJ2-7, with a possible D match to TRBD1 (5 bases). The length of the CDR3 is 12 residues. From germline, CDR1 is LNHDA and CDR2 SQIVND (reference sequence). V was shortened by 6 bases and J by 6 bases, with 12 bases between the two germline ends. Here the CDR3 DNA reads TGTGCCAGTAGCTCAGGGTTTGGCGAGCAGTACTTC. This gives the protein CASSSGFGEQYF.

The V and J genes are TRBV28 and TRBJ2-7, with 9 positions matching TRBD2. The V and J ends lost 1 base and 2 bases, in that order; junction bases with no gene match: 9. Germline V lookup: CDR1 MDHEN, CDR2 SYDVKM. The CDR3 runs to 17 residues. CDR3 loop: CASSLFTRLADTYEQYF. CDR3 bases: TGTGCCAGCAGTTTATTCACCCGACTAGCGGATACCTACGAGCAGTACTTC.

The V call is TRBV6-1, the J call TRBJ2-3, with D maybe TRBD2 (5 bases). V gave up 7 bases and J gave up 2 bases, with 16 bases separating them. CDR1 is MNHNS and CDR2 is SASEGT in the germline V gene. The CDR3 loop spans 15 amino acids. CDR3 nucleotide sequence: TGTGCCAGCAAATTGCGGACTCATTACACAGATACGCAGTATTTT. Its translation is CASKLRTHYTDTQYF.

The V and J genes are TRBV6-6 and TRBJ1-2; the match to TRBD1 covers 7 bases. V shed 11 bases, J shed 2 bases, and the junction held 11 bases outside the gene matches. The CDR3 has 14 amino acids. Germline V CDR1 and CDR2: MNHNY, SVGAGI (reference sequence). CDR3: CASGQDLSNYGYTF. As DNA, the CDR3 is TGTGCCTCAGGACAGGACTTGAGCAACTATGGCTACACCTTC.

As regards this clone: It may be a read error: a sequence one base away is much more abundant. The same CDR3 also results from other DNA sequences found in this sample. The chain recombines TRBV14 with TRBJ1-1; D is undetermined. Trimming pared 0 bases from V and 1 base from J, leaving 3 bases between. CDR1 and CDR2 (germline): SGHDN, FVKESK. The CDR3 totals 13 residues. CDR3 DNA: TGTGCCAGCAGCCAAGATAGGAACACTGAAGCTTTCTTT. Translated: CASSQDRNTEAFF.

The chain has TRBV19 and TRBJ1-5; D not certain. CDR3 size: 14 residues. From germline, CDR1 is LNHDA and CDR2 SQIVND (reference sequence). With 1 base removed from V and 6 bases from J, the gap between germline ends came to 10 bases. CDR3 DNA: TGTGCCAGTAGTATAGCGGTACTTGGTCAGCCCCAGCATTTT. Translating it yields CASSIAVLGQPQHF.

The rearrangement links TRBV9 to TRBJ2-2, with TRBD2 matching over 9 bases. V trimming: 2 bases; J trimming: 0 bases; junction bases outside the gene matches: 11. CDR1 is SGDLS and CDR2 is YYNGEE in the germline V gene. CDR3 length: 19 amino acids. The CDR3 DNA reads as TGTGCCAGCAGCGTCCCCCTGTATAGCGGGGGCTCGAACACCGGGGAGCTGTTTTTT. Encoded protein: CASSVPLYSGGSNTGELFF.

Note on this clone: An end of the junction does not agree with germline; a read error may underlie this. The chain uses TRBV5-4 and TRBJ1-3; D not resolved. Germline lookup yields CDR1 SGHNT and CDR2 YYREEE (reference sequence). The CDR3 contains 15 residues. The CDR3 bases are TGTACCAGCAGCTTGGGAGGAAACTCTGGAAACACCATATATTTT. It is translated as CTSSLGGNSGNTIYF.

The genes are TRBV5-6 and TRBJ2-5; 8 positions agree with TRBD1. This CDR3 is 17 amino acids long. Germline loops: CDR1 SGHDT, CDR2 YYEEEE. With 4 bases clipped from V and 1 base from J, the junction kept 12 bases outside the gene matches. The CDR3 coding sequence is TGTGCCAGCAGCACCTACGTGGACAGGGCGACCCAAGAGACCCAGTACTTC. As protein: CASSTYVDRATQETQYF.

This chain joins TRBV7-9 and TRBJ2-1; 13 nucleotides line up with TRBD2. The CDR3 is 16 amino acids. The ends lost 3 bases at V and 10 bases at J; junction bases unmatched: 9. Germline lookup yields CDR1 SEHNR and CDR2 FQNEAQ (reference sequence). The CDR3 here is CASSLGGLAGVWEQFF. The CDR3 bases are TGTGCCAGCAGCTTGGGAGGACTAGCGGGAGTATGGGAGCAGTTCTTC.